A single sample gave rise to the 32 T cell receptor beta chains below, sequenced in a study of shared clonotypes between healthy human individuals (TCRdb year 2020). Libraries were built with the immunoSEQ multiplex PCR assay. This is the immuneACCESS table as TCRdb keeps it, with only in-frame sequences that have V and J called. A part of the clones is gone; compared with another copy, unresolved V genes explain less than half, and the rest is unexplained. The sample table lists more than 2,000,000 clones, approximately 95% of them with a count of one. 0.39% of the sample goes to the ten largest clones. The sequencing sample was made of naive CD4+ T cells from PBMCs. The sample's cell subset or site label, in plain terms: CD45RA+ positively selected. The receptors stem from a man aged 18 to 29 in good health. Some clones in this sample may be carry-over from other donors' samples.

The chain uses TRBV28 and TRBJ2-7, with TRBD2 as a possible D gene (6 bases). V was trimmed by 7 bases and J by 3 bases, leaving 19 bases between them. Germline CDR1 reads MDHEN; CDR2 reads SYDVKM. This CDR3 contains 15 residues. This CDR3 reads CASILETEEGYEQYF. The CDR3 DNA is TGTGCCAGCATTCTAGAGACGGAGGAGGGCTACGAGCAGTACTTC.

V usage is TRBV9 and J usage is TRBJ1-2; tentative D call: TRBD1 (6 bases). Germline lookup yields CDR1 SGDLS and CDR2 YYNGEE. This CDR3 is built from 12 residues. The V end was cut by 4 bases, the J end by 8 bases, with 12 bases between. This CDR3 reads CASSTPGDGYTF. Here the CDR3 DNA reads TGTGCCAGCAGCACCCCAGGGGACGGCTACACCTTC.

CDR3 residues: CASSPNRGRETQYF. The CDR3 DNA is TGTGCCAGCTCACCGAACAGGGGAAGGGAGACCCAGTACTTC. This chain links TRBV18 with TRBJ2-5; 7 nucleotides align to TRBD1. CDR1 is KGHSH, CDR2 LQKENI, per germline. The CDR3 contains 14 residues. The V gene end was trimmed by 3 bases and the J gene end by 5 bases; junction bases not matched to a gene: 6.

The V call is TRBV7-6, the J call TRBJ2-2; the D gene could be TRBD1 or TRBD2 (5 bases each). The CDR3 is 18 residues long. Germline values: CDR1 SGHVS, CDR2 FNYEAQ. V was cut by 1 base and J by 1 base, with 16 bases left in between. Here the CDR3 reads CASSLEGRGTVNTGELFF. The CDR3 region has the DNA TGTGCCAGCAGCTTAGAAGGGCGAGGGACGGTGAACACCGGGGAGCTGTTTTTT.

The chain carries TRBV5-1 and TRBJ2-2; TRBD2 matches 8 bases. J was trimmed by 0 bases and V by 1 base; bases with no gene match: 8. This CDR3 has 18 amino acids. Germline CDR1 SGHRS, CDR2 YFSETQ. The CDR3 region has the DNA TGCGCCAGCAGCTTGTTCGGGGGGGCCCATACGAACACCGGGGAGCTGTTTTTT. As protein: CASSLFGGAHTNTGELFF.

The V and J genes are TRBV5-4 and TRBJ1-1; a weak D match, TRBD1 (5 bases). The germline V and J ends were trimmed by 0 bases and 1 base, with 13 bases remaining between them. Germline CDR1 is SGHNT and CDR2 is YYREEE (reference sequence). The CDR3 is 16 amino acids. The CDR3 spells CASSLGDRNTNTEAFF. CDR3 nucleotide sequence: TGTGCCAGCAGCTTGGGCGACAGAAACACGAACACTGAAGCTTTCTTT. The variable domain in full, completed from reference TRBV5-4 and TRBJ1-1, reads ETGVTQSPTHLIKTRGQQVTLRCSSQSGHNTVSWYQQALGQGPQFIFQYYREEENGRGNFPPRFSGLQFPNYSSELNVNALELDDSALYLCASSLGDRNTNTEAFFGQGTRLTVV.

The chain carries TRBV7-9 and TRBJ2-3, with D perhaps TRBD1 or TRBD2 (7 bases each). Germline V gene sequence: CDR1 SEHNR, CDR2 FQNEAQ (reference sequence). This CDR3 comprises 17 residues. V gave up 8 bases and J gave up 5 bases, with 26 bases separating them. CDR3 sequence (DNA): TGTGCCAGCCGAAGGGGGCTCGTCTTTGCGGGAGAAGATACGCAGTATTTT. Protein: CASRRGLVFAGEDTQYF.

This chain links TRBV19 with TRBJ2-5; D might be TRBD1 (5 bases). Trimming pared 6 bases from V and 3 bases from J, leaving 11 bases between. Germline V lookup: CDR1 LNHDA, CDR2 SQIVND (reference sequence). The CDR3 has 13 residues. The CDR3 DNA follows: TGTGCCAGTAGCGATAGGGGTAAAGAGACCCAGTACTTC. It is translated as CASSDRGKETQYF.

This chain uses TRBV28 with TRBJ1-5; possible D gene TRBD1, 6 bases. The V and J ends lost 6 bases and 5 bases respectively, with 17 bases between them. Germline V CDR1 and CDR2: MDHEN, SYDVKM. This CDR3 spans 15 amino acids. CDR3 bases: TGTGCCAGCAGGGCGGGGGCAGGGATGTATCAGCCCCAGCATTTT. Translating it yields CASRAGAGMYQPQHF.

This clone was counted a single time. This chain joins TRBV5-4 and TRBJ2-7, with D tentatively TRBD1 (6 bases). Germline V gives CDR1 SGHNT, CDR2 YYREEE (reference sequence). Trimming pared 4 bases from V and 2 bases from J, leaving 10 bases between. The CDR3 runs to 13 residues. Written as DNA, the CDR3 is TGTGCCAGCAGCCGGGACACTACCTACGAGCAGTACTTC. It is translated as CASSRDTTYEQYF.

The chain employs TRBV29-1 and TRBJ2-1; D is unresolved. V lost 5 bases and J lost 4, with 15 bases in between. The germline gives CDR1 SQVTM, CDR2 ANQGSEA. CDR3 length: 14 amino acids. Here the CDR3 reads CSVPNGVVYNEQFF. As DNA, the CDR3 is TGCAGCGTTCCGAATGGGGTTGTGTACAATGAGCAGTTCTTC.

The V call is TRBV7-8, the J call TRBJ1-1; 7 bases agree with TRBD1. CDR3 length equals 17 residues. V lost 5 bases to trimming and J lost 4 bases; unmatched junction nucleotides: 16. The germline gives CDR1 SGHVS, CDR2 FQNEAQ. The CDR3 loop is CASSHDRVGFFPTEAFF. As DNA, the CDR3 is TGTGCCAGCAGCCACGACAGGGTTGGTTTTTTTCCCACTGAAGCTTTCTTT.

V usage is TRBV18 and J usage is TRBJ2-5; TRBD1 might be the D (5 bases). CDR3 length: 14 amino acids. V was trimmed by 3 bases and J by 7 bases, leaving 15 bases between them. Per the germline V gene, CDR1 is KGHSH and CDR2 is LQKENI. The CDR3 sequence is CASSPPGKSGTQYF. CDR3 sequence (DNA): TGTGCCAGCTCACCCCCAGGGAAGTCCGGGACCCAGTACTTC. The full variable domain, with the rest looked up from reference TRBV18 and TRBJ2-5, is NAGVMQNPRHLVRRRGQEARLRCSPMKGHSHVYWYRQLPEEGLKFMVYLQKENIIDESGMPKERFSAEFPKEGPSILRIQQVVRGDSAAYFCASSPPGKSGTQYFGPGTRLLVL.

The rearrangement links TRBV28 to TRBJ2-7; tentatively, D is TRBD2 (11 bases). The germline V and J ends were trimmed by 6 bases and 2 bases, with 29 bases remaining between them. There are 19 residues in the CDR3. Germline V gene lookup returns CDR1 MDHEN and CDR2 SYDVKM. The chain's CDR3 is CASSPIARTGGLAAYEQYF. The CDR3 DNA follows: TGTGCCAGCAGCCCCATCGCGAGGACAGGGGGACTAGCGGCCTACGAGCAGTACTTC.

This chain uses TRBV12-5 with TRBJ2-1; no clear D gene. Trimming left V 1 base short and J 5 bases short, with 12 bases between. Germline CDR1 LGHNT, CDR2 FRNRAP. The CDR3 extends over 15 amino acids. CDR3 DNA: TGTGCTAGTGGTTTGGGAGCCAGCCCCGACAATGAGCAGTTCTTC. The encoded protein is CASGLGASPDNEQFF.

The chain recombines TRBV27 with TRBJ2-7, with no clear D. There are 13 residues in the CDR3. The germline V and J ends were trimmed by 3 bases and 3 bases, with 9 bases remaining between them. CDR1 and CDR2 (germline): MNHEY, SMNVEV (reference sequence). The CDR3 DNA reads as TGTGCCAGCAGTTTGGAGCATAGCTACGAGCAGTACTTC. Its protein is CASSLEHSYEQYF.

This clone was seen only once. This rearrangement joins TRBV21-1 to TRBJ2-7. TRBV21-1 has pseudogene status. CDR3 length: 16 amino acids. DNA of the CDR3: TGTGCCAGCAGCAAAAAGGGTGCCTCGGGGCTCTACGAGCAGTACTTC. Its protein product is CASSKKGASGLYEQYF.

The V call is TRBV11-2, the J call TRBJ2-4; D is perhaps TRBD2 (5 bases). Germline CDR1 reads SGHAT; CDR2 reads FQNNGV. The CDR3 totals 15 residues. V lost 1 base and J lost 6, with 13 bases in between. The CDR3 is CASSLAGGRANIQYF. For the CDR3, the DNA is TGTGCCAGCAGCTTAGCTGGCGGGCGGGCAAACATTCAGTACTTC. The full variable domain, its missing parts supplied by reference TRBV11-2 and TRBJ2-4, is EAGVAQSPRYKIIEKRQSVAFWCNPISGHATLYWYQQILGQGPKLLIQFQNNGVVDDSQLPKDRFSAERLKGVDSTLKIQPAKLEDSAVYLCASSLAGGRANIQYFGAGTRLSVL.

The rearrangement joins TRBV6-6 to TRBJ2-7, with 13 bases identical to TRBD2. The length of the CDR3 is 15 residues. The germline CDR1 and CDR2 sequences are MNHNY and SVGAGI (reference sequence). V lost 10 bases, J lost 2 bases, and 8 bases stayed unmatched. The CDR3 region is CATGLAGDPPYEQYF. The CDR3 DNA reads TGTGCCACCGGACTAGCGGGAGACCCCCCCTACGAGCAGTACTTC.

The V and J genes are TRBV5-5 and TRBJ2-7, with a possible D match to TRBD1 (6 bases). Germline V gene sequence: CDR1 SGHKS, CDR2 YYEKEE (reference sequence). The ends were cut back, 3 bases at V and 3 bases at J, with 22 bases in the middle. CDR3 length: 17 residues. CDR3 bases: TGTGCCAGCAGCTCCCCTCGGACAGCCACCCTATACTACGAGCAGTACTTC. Its translation: CASSSPRTATLYYEQYF.

This clone was seen just once. The V and J genes are TRBV7-8 and TRBJ2-2; 14 bases are shared with TRBD2. This CDR3 contains 20 residues. V gave up 4 bases and J gave up 0 bases; unmatched junction bases: 10. Germline V lookup: CDR1 SGHVS, CDR2 FQNEAQ. The CDR3 region has the DNA TGTGCCAGCAGCTCTCCCCTGGGACTAGCGGGAGCTACGAACACCGGGGAGCTGTTTTTT. Translating it yields CASSSPLGLAGATNTGELFF.

The V and J genes are TRBV18 and TRBJ2-7, with 9 bases lining up with TRBD2. The CDR3 covers 15 residues. Germline CDR1 is KGHSH and CDR2 is LQKENI. Trimming took 2 bases from V and 4 from J; bases not matched to a gene: 6. This CDR3 is CASSPGTSFIYEQYF. DNA for the CDR3: TGTGCCAGCTCACCAGGGACTAGCTTTATATACGAGCAGTACTTC. Drawing the rest from reference TRBV18 and TRBJ2-7, the complete variable domain is NAGVMQNPRHLVRRRGQEARLRCSPMKGHSHVYWYRQLPEEGLKFMVYLQKENIIDESGMPKERFSAEFPKEGPSILRIQQVVRGDSAAYFCASSPGTSFIYEQYFGPGTRLTVT.

The V call is TRBV4-1, the J call TRBJ1-2; weak D call: TRBD1 (5 bases). The CDR3 consists of 15 residues. Trimming removed 0 bases from V and 6 bases from J, with 14 bases in between. Germline V gives CDR1 MGHRA, CDR2 YSYEKL. Here the CDR3 DNA reads TGCGCCAGCAGCCAAGATCAAGTCAGGGTGGATGGCTACACCTTC. It encodes CASSQDQVRVDGYTF.

V usage is TRBV30 and J usage is TRBJ2-7; D is perhaps TRBD2 (6 bases). The CDR3 has 18 residues. Trimming stripped 0 bases from V and 6 bases from J, with 27 bases between. Germline CDR1 is GTSNPN and CDR2 is SVGIG (reference sequence). CDR3 in amino acids: CAWSVGGRSQKEGREQYF. The CDR3 DNA sequence: TGTGCCTGGAGTGTAGGCGGGCGGTCCCAGAAGGAGGGTCGCGAGCAGTACTTC.

Details on this clone: Other nucleotide sequences in the sample specify the same CDR3. V usage is TRBV5-1 and J usage is TRBJ2-1; TRBD2 matches 10 bases. From germline, CDR1 is SGHRS and CDR2 YFSETQ. The CDR3 spans 15 residues. With 5 bases clipped from V and 4 bases from J, the junction kept 6 bases outside the gene matches. The chain's CDR3 is CASSLLAGAYNEQFF. DNA for the CDR3: TGCGCCAGCAGTCTTCTAGCGGGAGCTTACAATGAGCAGTTCTTC.

The chain links TRBV30 to TRBJ1-5, with a weak D call TRBD1 (6 bases). V was clipped by 2 bases and J by 0 bases, with 20 bases between them. The CDR3 sequence is 18 residues long. Germline CDR1 and CDR2: GTSNPN and SVGIG (reference sequence). The CDR3 sequence is CAWSRPGQLIYSNQPQHF. The CDR3 bases are TGTGCCTGGAGTCGACCGGGACAATTAATCTATAGCAATCAGCCCCAGCATTTT. The complete variable domain, with remaining parts taken from reference TRBV30 and TRBJ1-5, reads SQTIHQWPATLVQPVGSPLSLECTVEGTSNPNLYWYRQAAGRGLQLLFYSVGIGQISSEVPQNLSASRPQDRQFILSSKKLLLSDSGFYLCAWSRPGQLIYSNQPQHFGDGTRLSIL.

This chain joins TRBV10-3 and TRBJ2-7, with TRBD1 matching 9 bases. Germline V lookup: CDR1 ENHRY, CDR2 SYGVKD. The CDR3 runs 15 residues. J was trimmed by 3 bases and V by 0 bases; bases with no gene match: 3. The CDR3 nucleotides are TGTGCCATCAGTGAGTCGACGGGACAGGGCTACGAGCAGTACTTC. It is translated as CAISESTGQGYEQYF.

The chain carries TRBV19 and TRBJ1-2; D is unresolved. Germline V CDR1 and CDR2: LNHDA, SQIVND (reference sequence). The CDR3 is made up of 15 amino acids. Trimming removed 4 bases from V and 6 bases from J, with 18 bases in between. The CDR3 coding sequence is TGTGCCAGTAGTACCGGTACTGGGGAAAGAAATGGCTACACCTTC. Its protein product is CASSTGTGERNGYTF. Full variable domain (remainder filled in from reference TRBV19 and TRBJ1-2): DGGITQSPKYLFRKEGQNVTLSCEQNLNHDAMYWYRQDPGQGLRLIYYSQIVNDFQKGDIAEGYSVSREKKESFPLTVTSAQKNPTAFYLCASSTGTGERNGYTFGSGTRLTVV.

This rearrangement joins TRBV5-1 to TRBJ2-6; no clear D. The CDR3 is 18 residues long. Germline lookup yields CDR1 SGHRS and CDR2 YFSETQ. V was trimmed by 0 bases and J by 2 bases, leaving 15 bases between them. CDR3 coding DNA: TGCGCCAGCAGCTTGGCGCCGGGTTCGTTACCTGGGGCCAACGTCCTGACTTTC. Its translation: CASSLAPGSLPGANVLTF.

The rearrangement links TRBV30 to TRBJ2-5; maybe TRBD2 (6 bases). The germline V and J ends were trimmed by 4 bases and 0 bases, with 9 bases remaining between them. Germline assignment: CDR1 GTSNPN and CDR2 SVGIG (reference sequence). The CDR3 is made up of 13 amino acids. The CDR3 reads CAWNAGNQETQYF. The CDR3 DNA follows: TGTGCCTGGAATGCGGGGAACCAAGAGACCCAGTACTTC.

The chain employs TRBV9 and TRBJ1-1; TRBD1 matches 8 bases. The germline V gene has CDR1 SGDLS and CDR2 YYNGEE. CDR3 length: 15 amino acids. Trimming at V came to 5 bases and at J to 3 bases, leaving 9 bases not matched to a gene. The CDR3, as DNA: TGTGCCAGCAGTTTATCGCAGGGGGCTGACACTGAAGCTTTCTTT. It translates to CASSLSQGADTEAFF.

The rearrangement links TRBV5-1 to TRBJ2-5; a weak D match, TRBD2 (5 bases). V was cut by 1 base and J by 5 bases, with 15 bases left in between. The CDR3 totals 15 residues. Germline V gene lookup returns CDR1 SGHRS and CDR2 YFSETQ. The CDR3 is CASSLSVGVGETQYF. The CDR3 bases are TGCGCCAGCAGCTTGTCCGTGGGAGTTGGGGAGACCCAGTACTTC. Full variable domain (remainder filled in from reference TRBV5-1 and TRBJ2-5): KAGVTQTPRYLIKTRGQQVTLSCSPISGHRSVSWYQQTPGQGLQFLFEYFSETQRNKGNFPGRFSGRQFSNSRSEMNVSTLELGDSALYLCASSLSVGVGETQYFGPGTRLLVL.